A single sample is the source of the 8 T cell receptor beta chains below, sequenced in a study of immune characterization of retroperitoneal liposarcoma. TCRdb fed the PCR reads into MiXCR, producing one record per CDR3 protein. The sample yields approximately 3,200 distinct CDR3 sequences, around 46% seen once. The sequencing input was tumor tissue. The origin of the receptors is a male donor with retroperitoneal liposarcoma.

The chain employs TRBV5-3 and TRBJ2-1; tentatively, D is TRBD1 or TRBD2 (10 bases each). The J call is doubtful: the DNA matches TRBJ2-7 better. TRBV5-3 is treated as an ORF (open reading frame) with a function not yet certain. This CDR3 has 18 residues. CDR3 DNA: TGTGCCAGCAGCCGACAGGGGGCAGGAGCGGGAGGGCTCTACGAGCAGTACTTC. It specifies CASSRQGAGAGGLYEQYF.

By its share, this clonotype is medium-sized. CDR3 amino acids: CASNLQGRSTGELFF. The CDR3, as DNA: TGTGCCAGCAATCTACAGGGAAGGTCCACCGGGGAGCTGTTTTTT. The V call is TRBV6-1, the J call TRBJ2-2; weak D call: TRBD1 (6 bases). In germline, CDR1 is MNHNS, CDR2 SASEGT. V was shortened by 7 bases and J by 4 bases, with 16 bases between the two germline ends. The CDR3 sequence is 15 residues long.

The gene calls are TRBV6-1 and TRBJ1-2; TRBD1 is a possible D gene (5 bases). Trimming removed 8 bases at V and 8 bases at J, with 18 bases between. Germline loops: CDR1 MNHNS, CDR2 SASEGT. This CDR3 comprises 13 residues. CDR3 in amino acids: CASGGTAGRGYTF. The CDR3, as DNA: TGTGCCAGCGGAGGGACTGCTGGTCGGGGCTACACCTTC.

This chain joins TRBV12-3 or TRBV12-4 and TRBJ2-2; TRBD2 might be the D (5 bases). This CDR3 comprises 13 residues. V was clipped by 4 bases and J by 4 bases, with 7 bases between them. The chain's CDR3 is CASSSRGTGELFF. In DNA form, the CDR3 reads TGTGCCAGCAGTTCTCGGGGCACCGGGGAGCTGTTTTTT.

This chain joins TRBV7-2 and TRBJ2-1, with no clear D. V dropped 0 bases and J dropped 10 bases, with 7 bases sitting between them. CDR1 and CDR2 (germline): SGHTA, FQGNSA. The CDR3 runs 12 residues. CDR3 sequence reads: CASSLAPAEQFF. For the CDR3, the DNA is TGTGCCAGCAGCTTAGCGCCTGCCGAGCAGTTCTTC.

This clonotype was seen only once. This chain uses TRBV6-1 with TRBJ2-5, with 10 bases identical to TRBD1. TRBJ2-1 explains the end of the DNA better; the J call may be wrong. Germline CDR1 MNHNS, CDR2 SASEGT. The CDR3 is 16 amino acids. The CDR3 DNA reads TGTGCCAGCAGTTCCGGGGGACAGGGGTCTGGGGAGACCCAGTTCTTC. Protein sequence: CASSSGGQGSGETQFF.

The chain recombines TRBV12-3 or TRBV12-4 with TRBJ1-5, with D perhaps matching TRBD1 (5 bases). The CDR3 spans 15 residues. The germline V and J ends were trimmed by 7 bases and 2 bases, with 15 bases remaining between them. CDR3 in DNA: TGTGCCAGCAACCCGTCCGGGGACGGCAATCAGCCCCAGCATTTT. It yields the protein CASNPSGDGNQPQHF.

This clonotype was detected a few times. The gene calls are TRBV7-2 and TRBJ2-1; maybe TRBD1 (6 bases). V lost 6 bases and J 10 bases, leaving 19 bases between the germline ends. Germline values: CDR1 SGHTA, CDR2 FQGNSA. CDR3 length: 14 residues. DNA for the CDR3: TGTGCCAGCAGTCGTCTCGGACAGTCCTACGAGCAGTTCTTC. This gives the protein CASSRLGQSYEQFF. Full variable domain (rest looked up from reference TRBV7-2 and TRBJ2-1): GAGVSQSPSNKVTEKGKDVELRCDPISGHTALYWYRQSLGQGLEFLIYFQGNSAPDKSGLPSDRFSAERTGGSVSTLTIQRTQQEDSAVYLCASSRLGQSYEQFFGPGTRLTVL.